This passage covers 25 T cell receptor beta chains from one sample sequenced in a study of T cell responses to AZD1222 COVID-19 vaccine. Sequencing was performed with immunoSEQ multiplex PCR; in TCRdb, only in-frame clones are kept and a portion is missing. The sample shows some 96,000 clones, approximately 91% of them seen only once. The sequences come from peripheral blood, collected on day 0 of AZD1222 vaccination. Receptors were obtained from an adult in good health.

A few counts support this clone. The genes are TRBV3-1 (or the pseudogene TRBV3-2) and TRBJ1-2; D ambiguous. Germline assignment: CDR1 LGHDT and CDR2 YNNKEL (reference sequence). The CDR3 extends over 16 amino acids. V was pared by 5 bases and J by 6 bases, with 22 bases between. CDR3 amino acids: CASSGITQAAGHGYTF. DNA for the CDR3: TGTGCCAGCAGCGGCATCACGCAGGCGGCGGGCCATGGCTACACCTTC.

This chain joins TRBV4-2 and TRBJ1-4, with D tentatively TRBD1 (5 bases). Trimming cost V 1 base and J 3 bases, with 12 bases left between them. Germline V lookup: CDR1 LGHNA, CDR2 YNFKEQ. This CDR3 contains 16 residues. The CDR3 loop reads CASSQAGQGANEKLFF. The CDR3, as DNA: TGTGCCAGCAGCCAAGCGGGGCAGGGTGCTAATGAAAAACTGTTTTTT.

The chain uses TRBV10-3 and TRBJ2-7; no clear D. The CDR3 is 14 amino acids. Germline values: CDR1 ENHRY, CDR2 SYGVKD. The ends were cut back, 2 bases at V and 3 bases at J, with 11 bases in the middle. In DNA form, the CDR3 reads TGTGCCATCAGTGAGAATACGGCGATCTACGAGCAGTACTTC. Encoded protein: CAISENTAIYEQYF.

This chain links TRBV6-5 with TRBJ2-7; either TRBD1 or TRBD2 may fit D (5 bases each). From germline, CDR1 is MNHEY and CDR2 SVGAGI. The V gene lost 4 bases and the J gene lost 6 bases, with 16 bases spanning the gap. The CDR3 is 14 amino acids. For the CDR3, the DNA is TGTGCCAGCAGTTCAGGGAGCCCCGGGCGCGAGCAGTACTTC. This encodes CASSSGSPGREQYF.

There are a few counts of this clone. This chain connects TRBV2 to TRBJ2-7, with D possibly matching TRBD1 (5 bases). Germline-derived CDR1 and CDR2 are SNHLY and FYNNEI. The CDR3 consists of 14 residues. The V end lost 2 bases, the J end lost 3 bases, and 11 bases lay between the germline ends. Here the CDR3 reads CASSEIAGLYEQYF. The CDR3 coding sequence is TGTGCCAGCAGTGAAATCGCAGGGCTCTACGAGCAGTACTTC.

CDR3: CASSPTNPYEQYF. CDR3 bases: TGTGCCAGCAGTCCGACAAACCCCTACGAGCAGTACTTC. The chain carries TRBV6-5 and TRBJ2-7; no firm D call. V gave up 5 bases and J gave up 2 bases, with 10 bases separating them. The CDR3 is 13 residues long. Germline V gene sequence: CDR1 MNHEY, CDR2 SVGAGI.

The genes are TRBV27 and TRBJ1-5, with 8 bases identical to TRBD1. Trimming at V came to 8 bases and at J to 3 bases, leaving 3 bases not matched to a gene. The CDR3 is 13 residues long. Germline V CDR1 and CDR2: MNHEY, SMNVEV (reference sequence). The chain's CDR3 is CASGTGDNQPQHF. The DNA of the CDR3 is TGTGCCAGCGGGACAGGCGACAATCAGCCCCAGCATTTT.

This chain joins TRBV19 and TRBJ1-6; no clear D. The CDR3 length is 16 residues. The V and J ends lost 6 bases and 7 bases respectively, with 19 bases between them. Germline V CDR1 and CDR2: LNHDA, SQIVND (reference sequence). The CDR3 nucleotides are TGTGCCAGTAGCCACCGGGGTGGGGAAGGAAATTCACCCCTCCACTTT. It specifies CASSHRGGEGNSPLHF.

This clone was observed once. The rearrangement uses TRBV5-1 and TRBJ1-1, with D possibly matching TRBD1 (5 bases). V lost 2 bases to trimming and J lost 4 bases, with 12 bases between them. In germline, CDR1 is SGHRS, CDR2 YFSETQ. The CDR3 length is 14 residues. The CDR3 loop is CASSFRGEVTEAFF. Written as DNA, the CDR3 is TGCGCCAGCAGCTTCCGGGGGGAGGTCACTGAAGCTTTCTTT.

By share, this clone counts as medium-sized. This chain joins TRBV19 and TRBJ1-6, with a weak D call TRBD1 (6 bases). The CDR3 loop spans 16 amino acids. Trimming left V 6 bases short and J 0 bases short, with 12 bases between. Germline V gives CDR1 LNHDA, CDR2 SQIVND (reference sequence). CDR3 amino acids: CASSPDRSSYNSPLHF. CDR3 nucleotides: TGTGCCAGTAGCCCCGACAGGAGCTCCTATAATTCACCCCTCCACTTT.

This chain joins TRBV19 and TRBJ2-7; 8 positions match TRBD1. After removal of 5 bases from V and 0 bases from J, the junction contained 3 bases not matched to a gene. From germline, CDR1 is LNHDA and CDR2 SQIVND (reference sequence). This CDR3 is 14 amino acids long. The CDR3: CASSRTGSSYEQYF. CDR3 DNA sequence: TGTGCCAGTAGTCGGACAGGGAGCTCCTACGAGCAGTACTTC.

By its share, this clone is medium-sized (0.01 to 0.1%). V usage is TRBV30 and J usage is TRBJ2-2; the D gene could be TRBD1 or TRBD2 (6 bases each). Germline values: CDR1 GTSNPN, CDR2 SVGIG (reference sequence). The length of the CDR3 is 15 residues. The ends were cut back, 0 bases at V and 3 bases at J, with 11 bases in the middle. CDR3 nucleotides: TGTGCCTGGAGTGTGGGGGGCGAGGACACCGGGGAGCTGTTTTTT. Translated: CAWSVGGEDTGELFF.

J is TRBJ1-1 and V is TRBV9; the D gene is possibly TRBD1 (6 bases). The length of the CDR3 is 13 residues. Trimming removed 4 bases at V and 5 bases at J, with 12 bases between. Germline CDR1 reads SGDLS; CDR2 reads YYNGEE. CDR3 sequence reads: CASSPDRRTEAFF. In DNA, the CDR3 is TGTGCCAGCAGCCCCGACAGGCGGACTGAAGCTTTCTTT.

V usage is TRBV6-6 and J usage is TRBJ1-4; TRBD1 agrees at 8 bases. Germline CDR1 and CDR2: MNHNY and SVGAGI (reference sequence). There are 15 residues in the CDR3. Trimming at V came to 7 bases and at J to 6 bases, leaving 10 bases not matched to a gene. CDR3 region: CASNGQGGSDEKLFF. CDR3 DNA sequence: TGTGCCAGCAACGGACAGGGAGGAAGTGATGAAAAACTGTTTTTT.

The chain recombines TRBV5-1 with TRBJ2-7, with D perhaps TRBD1 (5 bases). V was shortened by 1 base and J by 5 bases, with 7 bases between the two germline ends. This CDR3 comprises 12 residues. Germline V gives CDR1 SGHRS, CDR2 YFSETQ. CDR3: CASSLTRDEQYF. DNA for the CDR3: TGCGCCAGCAGCTTGACCAGGGACGAGCAGTACTTC.

V gene TRBV18 combines with J gene TRBJ2-2; the match to TRBD2 covers 12 bases. CDR1 is KGHSH and CDR2 is LQKENI in the germline V gene. This CDR3 spans 14 amino acids. V lost 5 bases and J lost 5; bases outside the gene matches: 0. The chain's CDR3 is CASSGTSGTGELFF. The CDR3 DNA reads as TGTGCCAGCTCAGGGACTAGCGGGACCGGGGAGCTGTTTTTT. Full variable domain (rest looked up from reference TRBV18 and TRBJ2-2): NAGVMQNPRHLVRRRGQEARLRCSPMKGHSHVYWYRQLPEEGLKFMVYLQKENIIDESGMPKERFSAEFPKEGPSILRIQQVVRGDSAAYFCASSGTSGTGELFFGEGSRLTVL.

J is TRBJ2-7 and V is TRBV7-6; TRBD1 matches at 8 bases. The CDR3 consists of 15 residues. The V gene end was trimmed by 5 bases and the J gene end by 1 base; junction bases not matched to a gene: 7. Germline-derived CDR1 and CDR2 are SGHVS and FNYEAQ. The CDR3 protein is CASSPGTGKSYEQYF. CDR3 DNA: TGTGCCAGCAGCCCCGGGACAGGAAAGTCCTACGAGCAGTACTTC. The complete variable domain, with remaining parts taken from reference TRBV7-6 and TRBJ2-7, reads GAGVSQSPRYKVTKRGQDVALRCDPISGHVSLYWYRQALGQGPEFLTYFNYEAQQDKSGLPNDRFSAERPEGSISTLTIQRTEQRDSAMYRCASSPGTGKSYEQYFGPGTRLTVT.

The CDR3 DNA sequence: TGTGCCAGCAGTTTGGAACCAGCTAGCGGGCCGGGCGAGCAGTACTTC. This sequence encodes CASSLEPASGPGEQYF. This chain links TRBV27 with TRBJ2-7; TRBD2 aligns across 8 bases. Germline assignment: CDR1 MNHEY and CDR2 SMNVEV (reference sequence). The J segment lost 6 bases and the V segment lost 3 bases, leaving 13 bases of the junction unmatched. CDR3 size: 16 residues.

The V call is TRBV6-2 or TRBV6-3, the J call TRBJ2-3; D remains ambiguous. The CDR3 has 15 amino acids. Germline V gene sequence: CDR1 MNHEY, CDR2 SVGEGT. V lost 0 bases and J 3 bases, leaving 10 bases between the germline ends. The CDR3, as DNA: TGTGCCAGCAGTTACTCGATAAGGTTGACAGATACGCAGTATTTT. Protein product: CASSYSIRLTDTQYF.

The genes are TRBV20-1 and TRBJ1-1, with unresolved D. Trimming stripped 3 bases from V and 0 bases from J, with 14 bases between. CDR1 and CDR2 (germline): DFQATT, SNEGSKA (reference sequence). The CDR3 covers 15 residues. The CDR3 reads CSASVKARMNTEAFF. In DNA, the CDR3 is TGCAGTGCTAGTGTGAAAGCCAGAATGAACACTGAAGCTTTCTTT.

J is TRBJ2-3 and V is TRBV5-6; 12 bases align to TRBD2. This CDR3 has 16 amino acids. Germline CDR1 SGHDT, CDR2 YYEEEE. With 4 bases clipped from V and 2 bases from J, the junction kept 5 bases outside the gene matches. The CDR3 nucleotides read TGTGCCAGCAGCAAGACTAGCGGGGGCCCCACAGATACGCAGTATTTT. Amino acids: CASSKTSGGPTDTQYF.

The J gene is TRBJ1-2, the V gene TRBV7-2, with 8 bases aligning to TRBD1. The V gene's germline CDR1 is SGHTA and CDR2 FQGNSA. There are 13 residues in the CDR3. Unmatched junction bases numbered 5, after V lost 7 bases and J lost 4 bases. This CDR3 is CASTRTGTYGYTF. In DNA form, the CDR3 reads TGTGCCAGCACCCGGACAGGGACCTATGGCTACACCTTC.

This chain links TRBV6-5 with TRBJ2-5; D is perhaps TRBD1 (5 bases). There are 12 residues in the CDR3. Trimming removed 7 bases from V and 5 bases from J, with 11 bases in between. Germline V lookup: CDR1 MNHEY, CDR2 SVGAGI. CDR3 amino acids: CASTGIWETQYF. DNA of the CDR3: TGTGCCAGCACAGGGATCTGGGAGACCCAGTACTTC.

V usage is TRBV6-2 or TRBV6-3 and J usage is TRBJ1-4; TRBD1 agrees at 7 bases. CDR3 length: 17 residues. In germline, CDR1 is MNHEY, CDR2 SVGEGT. V dropped 3 bases and J dropped 5; count of bases not matched to a gene: 12. This CDR3 reads CASSYSSRGQENEKLFF. DNA for the CDR3: TGTGCCAGCAGTTATTCGTCTCGTGGACAGGAAAATGAAAAACTGTTTTTT.

The genes are TRBV5-1 and TRBJ1-2; D ambiguous. V gave up 0 bases and J gave up 3 bases, with 9 bases separating them. The CDR3 runs to 14 residues. Per the germline V gene, CDR1 is SGHRS and CDR2 is YFSETQ. The CDR3 coding sequence is TGCGCCAGCAGCTTGGGTCAGGTTGACTATGGCTACACCTTC. As protein: CASSLGQVDYGYTF.